This TCR beta chain was documented in a study of lymphopenia after photon versus proton radiotherapy. Findings and caveats of the study: Proton therapy kept repertoires fairly stable, unlike photons, which gained effector/memory cells.

A remark on this clone: Its antigen is unidentified.

Clones were sequenced by immunoSEQ multiplex PCR, and TCRdb holds only the in-frame ones, with some missing. The sample lists tens of thousands of clones, 80% to 90% occurring once. The CDR3 contains 17 residues. Trimming cost V 4 bases and J 6 bases; bases outside gene matches: 12. Germline CDR1 SGHNT, CDR2 YENEEA. The TCR sequence derives from a man between 60 and 75 years old with pancreatic cancer. The chain has TRBV11-3 and TRBJ2-2; 9 bases map to TRBD2. Sequences were derived from peripheral blood, sampled from a patient treated with proton-based radiotherapy. CDR3 bases: TGTGCCAGCAGCTCTTTCGCTAGCGGGATTTTATCCGGGGAGCTGTTTTTT. Translated, it gives CASSSFASGILSGELFF.